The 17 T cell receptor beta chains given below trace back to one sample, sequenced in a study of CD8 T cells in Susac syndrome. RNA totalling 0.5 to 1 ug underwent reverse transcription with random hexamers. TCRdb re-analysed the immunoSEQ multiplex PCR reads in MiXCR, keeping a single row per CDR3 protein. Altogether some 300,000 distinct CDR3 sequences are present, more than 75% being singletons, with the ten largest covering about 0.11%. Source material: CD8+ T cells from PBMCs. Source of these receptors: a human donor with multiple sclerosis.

CDR3 sequence: CASKGRMNTEAFF. The CDR3 DNA reads TGTGCCAGCAAGGGGAGAATGAACACTGAAGCTTTCTTT. This sequence joins TRBV6-1 and TRBJ1-1; perhaps TRBD1 as D (5 bases). This CDR3 region has 13 residues. V gave up 7 bases and J gave up 0 bases, with 9 bases separating them. The V gene's germline CDR1 is MNHNS and CDR2 SASEGT.

CDR3 sequence reads: CAWSGREQFF. The CDR3 bases are TGTGCCTGGAGTGGCCGGGAGCAGTTCTTC. V is TRBV30 and J is TRBJ2-1; D remains ambiguous. V was clipped by 1 base and J by 10 bases, with 5 bases between them. The CDR3 totals 10 residues. Germline CDR1 GTSNPN, CDR2 SVGIG (reference sequence).

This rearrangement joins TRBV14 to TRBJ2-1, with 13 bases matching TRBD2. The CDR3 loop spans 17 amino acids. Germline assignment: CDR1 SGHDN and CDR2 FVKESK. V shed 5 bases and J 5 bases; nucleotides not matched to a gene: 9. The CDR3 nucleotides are TGTGCCAGCAGCTCAACACTAGCGGGAGGGTGGGACAATGAGCAGTTCTTC. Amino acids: CASSSTLAGGWDNEQFF. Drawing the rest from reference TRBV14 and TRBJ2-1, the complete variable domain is EAGVTQFPSHSVIEKGQTVTLRCDPISGHDNLYWYRRVMGKEIKFLLHFVKESKQDESGMPNNRFLAERTGGTYSTLKVQPAELEDSGVYFCASSSTLAGGWDNEQFFGPGTRLTVL.

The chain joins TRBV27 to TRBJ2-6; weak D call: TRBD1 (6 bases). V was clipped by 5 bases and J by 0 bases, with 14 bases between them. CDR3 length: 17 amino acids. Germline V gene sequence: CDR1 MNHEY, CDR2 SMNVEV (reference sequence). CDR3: CASSPSEGDSGANVLTF. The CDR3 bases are TGTGCCAGCAGTCCCTCCGAGGGGGACTCTGGGGCCAACGTCCTGACTTTC.

DNA of the CDR3: TGTGCCAGCAGCTTAATTCCCCGGGGCTCCTACAATGAGCAGTTCTTC. Translating it yields CASSLIPRGSYNEQFF. The chain combines TRBV11-2 with TRBJ2-1; TRBD2 is a possible D gene (5 bases). With 2 bases removed from V and 0 bases from J, the gap between germline ends came to 11 bases. Germline CDR1 and CDR2: SGHAT and FQNNGV. The CDR3 is 16 residues long.

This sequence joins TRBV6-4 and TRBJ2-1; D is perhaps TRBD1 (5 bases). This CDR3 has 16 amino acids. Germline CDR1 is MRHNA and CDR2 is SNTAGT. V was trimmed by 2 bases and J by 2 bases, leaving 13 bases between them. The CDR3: CASSDEVRAPYNEQFF. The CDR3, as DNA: TGTGCCAGCAGTGACGAGGTCAGGGCCCCCTACAATGAGCAGTTCTTC.

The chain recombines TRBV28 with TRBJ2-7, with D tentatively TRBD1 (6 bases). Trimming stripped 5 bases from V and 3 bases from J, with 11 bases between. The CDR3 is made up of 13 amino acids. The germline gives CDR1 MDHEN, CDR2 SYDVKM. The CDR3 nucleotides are TGTGCCAGCAGTCGGGACACCATCTACGAGCAGTACTTC. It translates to CASSRDTIYEQYF.

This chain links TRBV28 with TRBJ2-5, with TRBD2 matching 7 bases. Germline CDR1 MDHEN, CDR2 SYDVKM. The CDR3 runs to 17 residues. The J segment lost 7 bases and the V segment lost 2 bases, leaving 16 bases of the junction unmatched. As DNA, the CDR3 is TGTGCCAGCAGTTTACCCACCGCCCGAGAGCGGGAAGGGACCCAGTACTTC. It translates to CASSLPTAREREGTQYF.

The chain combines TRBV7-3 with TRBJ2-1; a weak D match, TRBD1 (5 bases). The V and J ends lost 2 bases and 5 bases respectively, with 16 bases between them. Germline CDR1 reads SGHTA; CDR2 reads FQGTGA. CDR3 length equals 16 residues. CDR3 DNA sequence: TGTGCCAGCAGCTTAGTACGGCAGGGAAGAAACAATGAGCAGTTCTTC. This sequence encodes CASSLVRQGRNNEQFF. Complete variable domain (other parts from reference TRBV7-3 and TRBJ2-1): GAGVSQTPSNKVTEKGKYVELRCDPISGHTALYWYRQSLGQGPEFLIYFQGTGAADDSGLPNDRFFAVRPEGSVSTLKIQRTERGDSAVYLCASSLVRQGRNNEQFFGPGTRLTVL.

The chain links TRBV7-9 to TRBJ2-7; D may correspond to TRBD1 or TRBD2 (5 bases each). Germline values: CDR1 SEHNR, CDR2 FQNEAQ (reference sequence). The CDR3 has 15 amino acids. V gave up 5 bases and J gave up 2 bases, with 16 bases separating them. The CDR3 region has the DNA TGTGCCAGCAGCCCAAGGGCCGGGGCTCCCTACGAGCAGTACTTC. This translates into CASSPRAGAPYEQYF. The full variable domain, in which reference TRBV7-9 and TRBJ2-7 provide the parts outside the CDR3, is DTGVSQNPRHKITKRGQNVTFRCDPISEHNRLYWYRQTLGQGPEFLTYFQNEAQLEKSRLLSDRFSAERPKGSFSTLEIQRTEQGDSAMYLCASSPRAGAPYEQYFGPGTRLTVT.

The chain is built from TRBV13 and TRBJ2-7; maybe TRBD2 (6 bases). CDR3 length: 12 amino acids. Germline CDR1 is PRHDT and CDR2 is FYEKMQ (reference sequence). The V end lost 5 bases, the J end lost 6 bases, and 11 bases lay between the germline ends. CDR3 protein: CASSGGTAEQYF. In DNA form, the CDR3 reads TGTGCCAGCAGCGGGGGGACTGCCGAGCAGTACTTC.

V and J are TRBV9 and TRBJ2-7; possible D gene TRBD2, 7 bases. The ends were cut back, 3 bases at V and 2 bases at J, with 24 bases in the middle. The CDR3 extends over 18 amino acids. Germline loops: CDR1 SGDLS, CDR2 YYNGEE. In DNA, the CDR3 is TGTGCCAGCAGCGCGAGGGGGGACCCCAGCGGGACTCCCTACGAGCAGTACTTC. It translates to CASSARGDPSGTPYEQYF.

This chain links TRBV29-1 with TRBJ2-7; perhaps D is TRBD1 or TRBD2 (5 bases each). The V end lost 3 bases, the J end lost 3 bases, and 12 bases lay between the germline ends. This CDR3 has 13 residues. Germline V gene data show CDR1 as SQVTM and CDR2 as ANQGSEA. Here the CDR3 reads CSVEGDLDYEQYF. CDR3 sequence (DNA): TGCAGCGTTGAGGGGGACCTGGACTACGAGCAGTACTTC.

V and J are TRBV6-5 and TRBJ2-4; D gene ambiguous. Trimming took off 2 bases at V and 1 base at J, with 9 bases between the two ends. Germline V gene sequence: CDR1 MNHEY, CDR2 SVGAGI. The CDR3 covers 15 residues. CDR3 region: CASSYGQSAKNIQYF. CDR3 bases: TGTGCCAGCAGTTACGGTCAGTCGGCCAAAAACATTCAGTACTTC.

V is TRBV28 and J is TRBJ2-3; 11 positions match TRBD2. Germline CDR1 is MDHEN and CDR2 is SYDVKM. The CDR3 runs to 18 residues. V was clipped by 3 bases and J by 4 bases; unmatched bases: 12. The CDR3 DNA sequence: TGTGCCAGCAGTTTTTATCTAGCGGGAGGCCCAGGAGCAGATACGCAGTATTTT. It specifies CASSFYLAGGPGADTQYF.

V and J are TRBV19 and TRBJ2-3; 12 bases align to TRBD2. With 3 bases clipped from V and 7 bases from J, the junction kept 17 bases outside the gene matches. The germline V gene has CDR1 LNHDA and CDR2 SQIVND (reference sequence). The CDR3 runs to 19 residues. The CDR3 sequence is CASSISLDGLAGSRHTQYF. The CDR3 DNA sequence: TGTGCCAGTAGTATTTCTTTAGACGGACTAGCGGGATCCCGACATACGCAGTATTTT.

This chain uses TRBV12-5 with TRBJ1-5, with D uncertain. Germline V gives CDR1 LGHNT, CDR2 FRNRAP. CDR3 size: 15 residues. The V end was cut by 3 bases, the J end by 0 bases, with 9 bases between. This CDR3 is CASGLDGVSNQPQHF. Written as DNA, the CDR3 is TGTGCTAGTGGTTTAGATGGGGTTAGCAATCAGCCCCAGCATTTT.